This record looks at one T cell receptor beta chain sequence and its context. As yet, its antigen is unknown. V was clipped by 6 bases and J by 4 bases, with 11 bases between them. The germline gives CDR1 DFQATT, CDR2 SNEGSKA (reference sequence). The CDR3 spans 12 residues. The sample belongs to a study of response to subunit inactivated influenza vaccine. Study outcomes and limitations: A suggestion made by the authors is that each seasonal influenza vaccination recruits few new T cells.

TCRdb passed the RT-PCR reads through MiXCR, listing each CDR3 protein once. Among approximately 520,000 distinct CDR3 sequences listed, 16% were seen once. The J gene is TRBJ2-3, the V gene TRBV20-1, with D perhaps TRBD2 (6 bases). This clonotype was obtained from a man aged 50 to 69 who received an inactivated influenza vaccine. Specimen: CD4+ T cells sorted from PBMCs, collected 23 to 25 months after vaccination. CDR3: CSARRGADTQYF. The CDR3 nucleotides read TGCAGTGCCAGGCGGGGCGCAGATACGCAGTATTTT.